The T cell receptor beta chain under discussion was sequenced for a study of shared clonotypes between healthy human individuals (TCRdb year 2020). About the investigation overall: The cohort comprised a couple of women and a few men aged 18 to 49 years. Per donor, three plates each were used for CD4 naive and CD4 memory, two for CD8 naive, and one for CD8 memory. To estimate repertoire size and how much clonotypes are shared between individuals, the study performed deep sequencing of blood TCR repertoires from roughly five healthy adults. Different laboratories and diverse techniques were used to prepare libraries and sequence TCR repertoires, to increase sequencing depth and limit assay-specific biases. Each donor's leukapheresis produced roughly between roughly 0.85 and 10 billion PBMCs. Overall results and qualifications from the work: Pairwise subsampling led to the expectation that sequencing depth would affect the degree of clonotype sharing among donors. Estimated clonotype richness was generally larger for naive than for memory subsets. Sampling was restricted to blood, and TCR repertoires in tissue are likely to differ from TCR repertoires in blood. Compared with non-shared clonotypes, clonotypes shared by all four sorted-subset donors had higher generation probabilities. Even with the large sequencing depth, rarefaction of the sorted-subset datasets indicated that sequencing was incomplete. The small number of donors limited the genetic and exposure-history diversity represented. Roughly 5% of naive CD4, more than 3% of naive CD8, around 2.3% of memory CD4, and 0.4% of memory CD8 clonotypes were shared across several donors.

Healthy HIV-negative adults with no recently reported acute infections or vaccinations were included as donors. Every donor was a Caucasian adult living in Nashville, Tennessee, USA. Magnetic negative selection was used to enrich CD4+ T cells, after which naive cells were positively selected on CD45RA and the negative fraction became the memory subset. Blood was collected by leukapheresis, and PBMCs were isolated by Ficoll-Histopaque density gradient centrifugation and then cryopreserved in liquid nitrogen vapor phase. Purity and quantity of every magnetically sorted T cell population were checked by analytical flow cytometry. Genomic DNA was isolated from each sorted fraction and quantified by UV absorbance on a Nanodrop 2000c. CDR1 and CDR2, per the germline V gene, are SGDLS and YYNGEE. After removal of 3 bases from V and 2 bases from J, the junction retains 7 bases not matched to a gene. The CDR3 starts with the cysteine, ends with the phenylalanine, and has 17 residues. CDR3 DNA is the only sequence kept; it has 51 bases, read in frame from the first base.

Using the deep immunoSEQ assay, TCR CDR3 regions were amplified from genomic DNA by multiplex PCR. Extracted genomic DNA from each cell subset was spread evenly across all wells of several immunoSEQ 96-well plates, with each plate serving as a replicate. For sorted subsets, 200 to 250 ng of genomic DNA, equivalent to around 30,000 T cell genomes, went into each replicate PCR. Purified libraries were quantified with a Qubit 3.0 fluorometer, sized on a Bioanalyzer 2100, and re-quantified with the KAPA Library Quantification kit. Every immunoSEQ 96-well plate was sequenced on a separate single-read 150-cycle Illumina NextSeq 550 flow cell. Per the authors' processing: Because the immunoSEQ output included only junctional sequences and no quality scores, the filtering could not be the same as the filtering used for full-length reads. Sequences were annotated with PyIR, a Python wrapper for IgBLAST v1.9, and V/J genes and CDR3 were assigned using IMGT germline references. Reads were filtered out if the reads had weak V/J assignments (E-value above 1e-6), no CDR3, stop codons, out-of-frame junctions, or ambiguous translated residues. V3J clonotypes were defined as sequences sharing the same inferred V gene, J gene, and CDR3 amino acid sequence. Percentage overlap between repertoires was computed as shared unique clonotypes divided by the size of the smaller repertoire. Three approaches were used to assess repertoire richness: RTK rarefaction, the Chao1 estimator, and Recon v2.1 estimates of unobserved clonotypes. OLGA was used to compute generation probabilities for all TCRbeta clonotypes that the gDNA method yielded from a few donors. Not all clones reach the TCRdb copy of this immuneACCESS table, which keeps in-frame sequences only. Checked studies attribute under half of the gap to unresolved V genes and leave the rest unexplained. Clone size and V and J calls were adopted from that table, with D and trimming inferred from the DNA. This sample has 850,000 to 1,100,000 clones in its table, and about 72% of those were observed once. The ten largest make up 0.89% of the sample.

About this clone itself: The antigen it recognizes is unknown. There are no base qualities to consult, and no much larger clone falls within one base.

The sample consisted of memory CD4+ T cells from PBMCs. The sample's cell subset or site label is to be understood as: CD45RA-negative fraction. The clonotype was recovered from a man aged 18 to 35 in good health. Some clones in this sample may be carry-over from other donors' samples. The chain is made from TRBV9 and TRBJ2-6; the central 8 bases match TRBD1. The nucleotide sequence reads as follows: TGTGCCAGCAGCGCCACCCCAGGGGGCGCTGGGGCCAACGTCCTGACTTTC. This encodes CASSATPGGAGANVLTF.